Below, 30 T cell receptor beta chains from the same sample are listed, as sequenced in a study of blood T cell repertoires in COVID-19. The data were produced by immunoSEQ multiplex PCR, yet TCRdb's version contains in-frame clones alone and is incomplete. The table lists around 93,000 clones, 90% of them singletons, with roughly 7% in the top ten. The sequenced sample consisted of peripheral blood. These receptors originate from a man aged 18 to 29 with COVID-19, enrolled during active disease.

The chain recombines TRBV9 with TRBJ1-5; D gene ambiguous. V shed 3 bases and J shed 6 bases, with 25 bases lying between them. Germline values: CDR1 SGDLS, CDR2 YYNGEE. The CDR3 extends over 18 amino acids. In DNA form, the CDR3 reads TGTGCCAGCAGCGGAGAAGTAAATGGAGGCATCTTACGTCAGCCCCAGCATTTT. Translating gives CASSGEVNGGILRQPQHF. Full variable domain (rest looked up from reference TRBV9 and TRBJ1-5): DSGVTQTPKHLITATGQRVTLRCSPRSGDLSVYWYQQSLDQGLQFLIQYYNGEERAKGNILERFSAQQFPDLHSELNLSSLELGDSALYFCASSGEVNGGILRQPQHFGDGTRLSIL.

This clone was recorded only once. The chain links TRBV2 to TRBJ1-5; tentative D call: TRBD1 (5 bases). CDR3 size: 19 residues. V was trimmed by 4 bases and J by 5 bases, leaving 27 bases between them. The germline gives CDR1 SNHLY, CDR2 FYNNEI. DNA for the CDR3: TGTGCCAGCAGTGCGCCCCCATGGGCAGGGAGGTTGTTGGATCAGCCCCAGCATTTT. It translates to CASSAPPWAGRLLDQPQHF. Combining the CDR3 with reference TRBV2 and TRBJ1-5 gives the whole variable domain EPEVTQTPSHQVTQMGQEVILRCVPISNHLYFYWYRQILGQKVEFLVSFYNNEISEKSEIFDDQFSVERPDGSNFTLKIRSTKLEDSAMYFCASSAPPWAGRLLDQPQHFGDGTRLSIL.

The chain has TRBV13 and TRBJ1-2; D uncertain. This CDR3 is built from 14 residues. The germline V and J ends were trimmed by 0 bases and 6 bases, with 11 bases remaining between them. Germline V CDR1 and CDR2: PRHDT, FYEKMQ (reference sequence). In DNA form, the CDR3 reads TGTGCCAGCAGCTTAGGCCGCGATTACGATGGCTACACCTTC. It is translated as CASSLGRDYDGYTF.

In DNA form, the CDR3 reads TGTGCCAGCTCACCGAGCGGGCTCAACTCTGGAAACACCATATATTTT. Its protein product is CASSPSGLNSGNTIYF. The chain is built from TRBV18 and TRBJ1-3; D gene ambiguous. V shed 3 bases and J shed 0 bases, with 12 bases lying between them. Germline CDR1 and CDR2: KGHSH and LQKENI. The CDR3 runs 16 residues.

The chain employs TRBV4-3 and TRBJ2-1; 7 nucleotides agree with TRBD2. The germline V gene has CDR1 LGHNA and CDR2 YSLEER. The CDR3 consists of 15 residues. Unmatched junction bases numbered 10, after V lost 4 bases and J lost 7 bases. Here the CDR3 reads CASSLRTRELNEQFF. The CDR3 region has the DNA TGCGCCAGCAGCCTTCGGACTAGGGAACTGAATGAGCAGTTCTTC.

This chain joins TRBV27 and TRBJ2-7; 9 bases map to TRBD1. CDR3 length: 14 residues. The V segment lost 8 bases and the J segment 5 bases; nucleotides outside the gene matches: 10. CDR1 and CDR2 (germline): MNHEY, SMNVEV (reference sequence). This CDR3 reads CASQRPGTGNEQYF. CDR3 DNA: TGTGCCAGCCAACGTCCCGGGACAGGGAACGAGCAGTACTTC.

The chain links TRBV4-2 to TRBJ2-1, with 10 bases that match TRBD2. Trimming cost V 1 base and J 5 bases; bases outside gene matches: 5. CDR3 length: 16 amino acids. Germline CDR1 is LGHNA and CDR2 is YNFKEQ. The CDR3 protein is CASSQVFGTSDNEQFF. Here the CDR3 DNA reads TGTGCCAGCAGCCAAGTTTTCGGGACTAGCGACAATGAGCAGTTCTTC.

This chain joins TRBV29-1 and TRBJ2-7; weak D call: TRBD1 (5 bases). V was clipped by 0 bases and J by 2 bases, with 14 bases between them. CDR3 length: 15 residues. In germline, CDR1 is SQVTM, CDR2 ANQGSEA. CDR3 sequence (DNA): TGCAGCGTTGAAGATCAGGTTGGACAAGCCTACGAGCAGTACTTC. This gives the protein CSVEDQVGQAYEQYF.

CDR3 coding DNA: TGTGCCAGTAGTACGGGCGGGAGGATCCACGAGCAGTACTTC. Its translation is CASSTGGRIHEQYF. The chain uses TRBV19 and TRBJ2-7; the match to TRBD2 covers 8 bases. CDR3 size: 14 residues. Trimming cost V 4 bases and J 5 bases; bases outside gene matches: 7. Germline V gene lookup returns CDR1 LNHDA and CDR2 SQIVND (reference sequence).

This chain joins TRBV4-3 and TRBJ2-6; 9 bases fit TRBD1. Germline-derived CDR1 and CDR2 are LGHNA and YSLEER. J was trimmed by 3 bases and V by 2 bases; bases with no gene match: 11. There are 19 residues in the CDR3. Written as DNA, the CDR3 is TGCGCCAGCAGCCAATATACAGGGGGCGAATGGTTTGGGGCCAACGTCCTGACTTTC. Its translation: CASSQYTGGEWFGANVLTF.

The rearrangement uses TRBV9 and TRBJ1-1; D may be TRBD1 (6 bases). The length of the CDR3 is 14 residues. The V and J ends lost 4 bases and 11 bases respectively, with 21 bases between them. Germline CDR1 and CDR2: SGDLS and YYNGEE. DNA of the CDR3: TGTGCCAGCAGCTTCGATGACAGGCCCTTTGGGGCTTTCTTT. Its translation: CASSFDDRPFGAFF.

The gene calls are TRBV28 and TRBJ2-7, with D possibly matching TRBD2 (5 bases). Between the trimmed V and J ends, which lost 7 bases and 0 bases, there was a span of 22 bases. There are 17 residues in the CDR3. CDR1 is MDHEN and CDR2 is SYDVKM in the germline V gene. This chain's CDR3 is CASTLWGRGPSSYEQYF. The CDR3 coding sequence is TGTGCCAGCACTCTTTGGGGTCGCGGGCCAAGCTCCTACGAGCAGTACTTC.

The chain employs TRBV7-2 and TRBJ2-7; TRBD2 is a possible D gene (6 bases). The CDR3 loop spans 16 amino acids. In germline, CDR1 is SGHTA, CDR2 FQGNSA. Trimming removed 0 bases from V and 2 bases from J, with 14 bases in between. CDR3 region: CASSLAGAGPPYEQYF. The CDR3 bases are TGTGCCAGCAGCTTAGCGGGAGCGGGTCCACCCTACGAGCAGTACTTC.

The CDR3 sequence is CASSYPGLAGTQYF. The CDR3, as DNA: TGTGCCAGCAGCTATCCGGGACTAGCGGGAACCCAGTACTTC. The V and J genes are TRBV5-4 and TRBJ2-5; TRBD2 matches at 13 bases. Germline V gene sequence: CDR1 SGHNT, CDR2 YYREEE (reference sequence). V was pared by 3 bases and J by 8 bases, with 4 bases of the junction left unmatched. The CDR3 consists of 14 residues.

The chain uses TRBV15 and TRBJ1-5; TRBD1 matches 7 bases. Germline lookup yields CDR1 LNHNV and CDR2 YYDKDF (reference sequence). The CDR3 is 15 amino acids. V was clipped by 5 bases and J by 0 bases; unmatched bases: 4. CDR3: CATSGGQFSNQPQHF. The CDR3 DNA is TGTGCCACCAGCGGGGGACAGTTTAGCAATCAGCCCCAGCATTTT.

The J gene is TRBJ2-1, the V gene TRBV6-5, with D possibly TRBD2 on 6 matching bases. V shed 5 bases and J shed 4 bases, with 15 bases lying between them. The germline CDR1 and CDR2 sequences are MNHEY and SVGAGI. There are 15 residues in the CDR3. The CDR3 DNA is TGTGCCAGCAGTCTAACAGCGGGTAGTTACAATGAGCAGTTCTTC. This sequence encodes CASSLTAGSYNEQFF.

The chain uses TRBV19 and TRBJ1-1; no reliable D call. V gave up 3 bases and J gave up 0 bases, with 11 bases separating them. Germline CDR1 LNHDA, CDR2 SQIVND (reference sequence). There are 15 residues in the CDR3. As DNA, the CDR3 is TGTGCCAGTAGTATTTGGGCAGCCATGAACACTGAAGCTTTCTTT. This encodes CASSIWAAMNTEAFF. Looking up the rest from reference TRBV19 and TRBJ1-1 gives the full variable domain: DGGITQSPKYLFRKEGQNVTLSCEQNLNHDAMYWYRQDPGQGLRLIYYSQIVNDFQKGDIAEGYSVSREKKESFPLTVTSAQKNPTAFYLCASSIWAAMNTEAFFGQGTRLTVV.

The V call is TRBV7-9, the J call TRBJ2-7, with 8 bases aligning to TRBD1. Looked up from germline, CDR1 is SEHNR and CDR2 is FQNEAQ (reference sequence). CDR3 length: 15 amino acids. V lost 5 bases to trimming and J lost 0 bases; unmatched junction nucleotides: 6. The CDR3 is CASSQRQGSSYEQYF. CDR3 coding DNA: TGTGCCAGCAGCCAAAGACAGGGGAGCTCCTACGAGCAGTACTTC.

DNA for the CDR3: TGTGCCAGTAGTTCCGCGGGTGATACGCAGTATTTT. Translating it yields CASSSAGDTQYF. The chain couples TRBV19 to TRBJ2-3; tentative D call: TRBD2 (5 bases). V was cut by 5 bases and J by 6 bases, with 9 bases left in between. Germline CDR1 and CDR2: LNHDA and SQIVND (reference sequence). CDR3 size: 12 residues.

The rearrangement uses TRBV7-2 and TRBJ2-3; possible D gene TRBD1, 6 bases. The ends were cut back, 4 bases at V and 0 bases at J, with 20 bases in the middle. CDR3 length: 18 residues. Germline V lookup: CDR1 SGHTA, CDR2 FQGNSA. The CDR3 is CASSYTNYREFSTDTQYF. The CDR3 DNA sequence: TGTGCCAGCAGCTATACGAACTACAGGGAATTTAGCACAGATACGCAGTATTTT.

The chain joins TRBV5-1 to TRBJ1-4; possibly TRBD1 for D (5 bases). This CDR3 comprises 15 residues. The germline V gene has CDR1 SGHRS and CDR2 YFSETQ. V was cut by 0 bases and J by 7 bases, with 13 bases left in between. The CDR3, as DNA: TGCGCCAGCAGCTTGGCGGGGGGTTTAGGTGAAAAACTGTTTTTT. It encodes CASSLAGGLGEKLFF.

The gene calls are TRBV28 and TRBJ1-5; D gene ambiguous. Germline assignment: CDR1 MDHEN and CDR2 SYDVKM. V lost 6 bases and J 9 bases, leaving 6 bases between the germline ends. This CDR3 contains 10 residues. The CDR3 spells CASSFRPQHF. The CDR3 DNA is TGTGCCAGCAGCTTTCGGCCCCAGCATTTT.

The chain recombines TRBV5-1 with TRBJ1-1; 7 nucleotides align to TRBD1. The CDR3 contains 12 residues. Germline loops: CDR1 SGHRS, CDR2 YFSETQ. V was clipped by 5 bases and J by 10 bases; unmatched bases: 8. The CDR3 sequence is CASRETGAAAFF. The CDR3 DNA follows: TGCGCCAGCAGGGAAACAGGGGCCGCAGCTTTCTTT. The entire variable domain, with the rest obtained from reference TRBV5-1 and TRBJ1-1, is as follows: KAGVTQTPRYLIKTRGQQVTLSCSPISGHRSVSWYQQTPGQGLQFLFEYFSETQRNKGNFPGRFSGRQFSNSRSEMNVSTLELGDSALYLCASRETGAAAFFGQGTRLTVV.

V is TRBV12-3 or TRBV12-4 and J is TRBJ2-2, with D possibly being TRBD2 (6 bases). There are 13 residues in the CDR3. The V gene lost 5 bases and the J gene lost 7 bases, with 11 bases spanning the gap. The CDR3 is CASSPGTFGELFF. In DNA, the CDR3 is TGTGCCAGCAGTCCCGGGACTTTCGGGGAGCTGTTTTTT.

V is TRBV4-1 and J is TRBJ1-5; D uncertain. Between the trimmed V and J ends, which lost 0 bases and 3 bases, there was a span of 6 bases. Germline-derived CDR1 and CDR2 are MGHRA and YSYEKL. The CDR3 is 14 residues long. The CDR3 loop is CASSQDSFNQPQHF. CDR3 sequence (DNA): TGCGCCAGCAGCCAAGACAGTTTCAATCAGCCCCAGCATTTT.

This chain connects TRBV4-1 to TRBJ2-3; 8 positions match TRBD2. V lost 1 base, J lost 7 bases, and 13 bases stayed unmatched. The germline CDR1 and CDR2 sequences are MGHRA and YSYEKL. CDR3 length: 17 amino acids. For the CDR3, the DNA is TGCGCCAGCAGCCAAGGGGCGGGGGGACCTATTTTTAATACGCAGTATTTT. It translates to CASSQGAGGPIFNTQYF.

This chain connects TRBV19 to TRBJ2-5; 14 bases fit TRBD2. J lost 4 bases, V lost 5 bases, and 3 bases had no gene match. There are 15 residues in the CDR3. The germline CDR1 and CDR2 sequences are LNHDA and SQIVND (reference sequence). CDR3 amino acids: CASSEGLAGAETQYF. The CDR3 DNA sequence: TGTGCCAGTAGTGAGGGACTAGCGGGAGCAGAGACCCAGTACTTC.

The chain joins TRBV10-3 to TRBJ2-1; unclear D gene. This CDR3 has 14 amino acids. Between the trimmed V and J ends, which lost 3 bases and 4 bases, there was a span of 10 bases. CDR1 ENHRY and CDR2 SYGVKD come from the germline V gene. The CDR3 nucleotides are TGTGCCATCAGTGATAGCATTAAGTACAATGAGCAGTTCTTC. Translating gives CAISDSIKYNEQFF.

The genes are TRBV15 and TRBJ2-1; 9 bases agree with TRBD1. Trimming removed 2 bases from V and 0 bases from J; junction bases left unmatched: 5. The CDR3 is 17 amino acids. In germline, CDR1 is LNHNV, CDR2 YYDKDF (reference sequence). DNA for the CDR3: TGTGCCACCAGCAGATACAGGGGGCTGAGCTCCTACAATGAGCAGTTCTTC. The encoded protein is CATSRYRGLSSYNEQFF.

The chain couples TRBV27 to TRBJ1-3; D unresolved. The CDR3 consists of 14 residues. The V and J ends lost 3 bases and 0 bases respectively, with 6 bases between them. Germline CDR1 MNHEY, CDR2 SMNVEV (reference sequence). This CDR3 is CASSLAGSGNTIYF. CDR3 DNA: TGTGCCAGCAGTTTGGCAGGCTCTGGAAACACCATATATTTT.